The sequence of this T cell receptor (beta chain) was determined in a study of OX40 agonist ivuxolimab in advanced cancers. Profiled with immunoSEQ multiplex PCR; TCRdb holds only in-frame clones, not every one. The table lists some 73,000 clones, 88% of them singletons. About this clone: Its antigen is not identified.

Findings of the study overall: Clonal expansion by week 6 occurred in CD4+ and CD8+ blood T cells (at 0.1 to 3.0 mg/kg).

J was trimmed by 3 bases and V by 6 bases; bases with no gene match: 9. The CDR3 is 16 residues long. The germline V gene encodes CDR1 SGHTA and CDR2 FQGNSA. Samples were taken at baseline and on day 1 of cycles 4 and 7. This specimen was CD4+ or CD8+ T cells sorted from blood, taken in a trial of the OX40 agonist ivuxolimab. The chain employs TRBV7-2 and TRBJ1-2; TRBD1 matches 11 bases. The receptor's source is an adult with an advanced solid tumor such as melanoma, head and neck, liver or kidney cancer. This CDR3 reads CASRRTGGMGDYGYTF. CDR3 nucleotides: TGTGCCAGCAGGAGGACAGGGGGCATGGGGGACTATGGCTACACCTTC.